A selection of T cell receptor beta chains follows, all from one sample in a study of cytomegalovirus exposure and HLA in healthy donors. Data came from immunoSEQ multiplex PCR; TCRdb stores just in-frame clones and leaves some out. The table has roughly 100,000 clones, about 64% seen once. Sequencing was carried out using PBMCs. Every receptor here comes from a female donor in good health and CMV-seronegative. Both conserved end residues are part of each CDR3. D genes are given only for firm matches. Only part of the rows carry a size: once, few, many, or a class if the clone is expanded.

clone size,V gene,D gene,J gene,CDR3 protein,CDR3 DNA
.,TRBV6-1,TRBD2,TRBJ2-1,CAILLKTSANEQFF,TGTGCCATCCTCCTCAAAACTAGCGCCAATGAGCAGTTCTTC
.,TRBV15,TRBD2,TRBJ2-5,CATSRGLAGKETQYF,TGTGCCACCAGCAGAGGGCTAGCGGGGAAAGAGACCCAGTACTTC
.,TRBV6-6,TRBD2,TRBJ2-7,CASSYAGVNEQYF,TGTGCCAGCAGTTATGCGGGAGTAAACGAGCAGTACTTC
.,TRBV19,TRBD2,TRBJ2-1,CASSRSGWGSYNEQFF,TGTGCCAGTAGCCGTAGCGGGTGGGGTTCCTACAATGAGCAGTTCTTC
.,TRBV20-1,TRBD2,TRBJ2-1,CSASRENEQFF,TGCAGTGCGTCGCGGGAGAATGAGCAGTTCTTC
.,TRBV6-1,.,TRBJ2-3,CASSADPIALRGTDTQYF,TGTGCCAGCAGTGCGGACCCCATAGCGTTACGGGGCACAGATACGCAGTATTTT
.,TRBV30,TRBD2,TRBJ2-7,CAWSVQGSGRQYF,TGTGCCTGGAGTGTACAGGGTAGCGGGAGGCAGTACTTC
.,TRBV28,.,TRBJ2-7,CASGPNADFSFSSYEQYF,TGTGCCAGCGGCCCAAACGCGGACTTCTCCTTCAGCTCCTACGAGCAGTACTTC
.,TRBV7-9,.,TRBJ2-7,CASSLQGTPSYEQYF,TGTGCCAGCAGCTTACAGGGGACCCCTTCCTACGAGCAGTACTTC
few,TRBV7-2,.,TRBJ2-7,CASSLLDNSYEQYF,TGTGCCAGCAGCTTATTGGACAACTCCTACGAGCAGTACTTC
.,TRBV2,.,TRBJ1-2,CASSGAGNYGYTF,TGTGCCAGCAGTGGGGCAGGGAACTATGGCTACACCTTC
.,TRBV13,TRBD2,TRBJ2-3,CASSLGTSGTTDTQYF,TGTGCCAGCAGCTTAGGCACTAGCGGGACCACAGATACGCAGTATTTT
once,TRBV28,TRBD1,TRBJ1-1,CASSLGTAIEAFF,TGTGCCAGCAGTTTAGGGACAGCAATTGAAGCTTTCTTT
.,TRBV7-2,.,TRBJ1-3,CASSLGGGGNTIYF,TGTGCCAGCAGCTTAGGAGGAGGAGGAAACACCATATATTTT
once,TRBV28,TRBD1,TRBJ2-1,CASNLQGALLAEQFF,TGTGCCAGCAATTTACAGGGGGCGCTTCTAGCTGAGCAGTTCTTC